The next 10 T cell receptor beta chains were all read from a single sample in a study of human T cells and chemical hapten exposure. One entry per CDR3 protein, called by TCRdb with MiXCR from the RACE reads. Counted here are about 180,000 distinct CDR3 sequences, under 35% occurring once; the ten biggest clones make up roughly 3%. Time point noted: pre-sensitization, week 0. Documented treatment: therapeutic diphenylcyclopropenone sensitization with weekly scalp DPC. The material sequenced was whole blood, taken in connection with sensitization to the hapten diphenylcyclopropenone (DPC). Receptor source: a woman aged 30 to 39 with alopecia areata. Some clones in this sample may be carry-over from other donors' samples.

In DNA form, the CDR3 reads TGTGCCAGCACTCCGGGACGCAACTACGAGCAGTACTTC. This codes for CASTPGRNYEQYF. This sequence joins TRBV28 and TRBJ2-7, with D perhaps being TRBD1 or TRBD2 (5 bases each). V was shortened by 7 bases and J by 3 bases, with 13 bases between the two germline ends. Germline assignment: CDR1 MDHEN and CDR2 SYDVKM. The CDR3 runs 13 residues.

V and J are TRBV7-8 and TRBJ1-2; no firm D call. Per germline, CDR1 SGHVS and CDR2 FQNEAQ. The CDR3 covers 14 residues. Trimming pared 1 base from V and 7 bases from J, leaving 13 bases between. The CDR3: CASSLGYSPRGYTF. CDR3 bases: TGTGCCAGCAGCTTAGGCTACAGCCCCCGTGGCTACACCTTC.

The DNA for the CDR3 is TGTGCCAGCAGTTTCTGGGAAGATGGCTACACCTTC. Residues: CASSFWEDGYTF. The chain is built from TRBV7-9 and TRBJ1-2; D remains unclear. Germline V gene sequence: CDR1 SEHNR, CDR2 FQNEAQ (reference sequence). CDR3 length equals 12 residues. Trimming left V 6 bases short and J 6 bases short, with 11 bases between.

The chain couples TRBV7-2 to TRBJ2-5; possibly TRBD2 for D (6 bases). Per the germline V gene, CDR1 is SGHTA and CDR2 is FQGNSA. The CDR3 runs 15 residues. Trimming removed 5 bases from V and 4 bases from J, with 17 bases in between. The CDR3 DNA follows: TGTGCCAGCAGCCGGTCTAGCGATTGGGGAGAGACCCAGTACTTC. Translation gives CASSRSSDWGETQYF.

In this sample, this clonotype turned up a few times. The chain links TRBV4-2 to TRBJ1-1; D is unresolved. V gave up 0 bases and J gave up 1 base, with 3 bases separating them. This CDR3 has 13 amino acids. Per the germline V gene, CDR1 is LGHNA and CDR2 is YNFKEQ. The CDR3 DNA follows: TGTGCCAGCAGCCAAGACGCGAACACTGAAGCTTTCTTT. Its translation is CASSQDANTEAFF.

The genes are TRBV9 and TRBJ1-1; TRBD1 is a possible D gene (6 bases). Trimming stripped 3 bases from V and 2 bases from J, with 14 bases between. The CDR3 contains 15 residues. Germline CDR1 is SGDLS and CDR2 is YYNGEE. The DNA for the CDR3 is TGTGCCAGCAGCGATGGGGGCGACAGCAACACTGAAGCTTTCTTT. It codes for CASSDGGDSNTEAFF.

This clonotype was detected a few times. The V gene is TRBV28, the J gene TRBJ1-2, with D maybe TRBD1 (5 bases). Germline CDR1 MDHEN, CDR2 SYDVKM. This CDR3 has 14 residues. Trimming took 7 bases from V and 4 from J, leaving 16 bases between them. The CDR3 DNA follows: TGTGCCAGCATCGCTGAGGGGCGAGGCTATGGCTACACCTTC. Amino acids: CASIAEGRGYGYTF.

This chain's CDR3 is CASSLAITGLNTGELFF. The CDR3 DNA follows: TGTGCCAGCAGCTTGGCCATTACAGGACTTAACACCGGGGAGCTGTTTTTT. V is TRBV5-6 and J is TRBJ2-2; D tentatively fits TRBD1 or TRBD2 (5 bases each). CDR3 size: 17 residues. V lost 0 bases and J 2 bases, leaving 14 bases between the germline ends. The germline CDR1 and CDR2 sequences are SGHDT and YYEEEE.

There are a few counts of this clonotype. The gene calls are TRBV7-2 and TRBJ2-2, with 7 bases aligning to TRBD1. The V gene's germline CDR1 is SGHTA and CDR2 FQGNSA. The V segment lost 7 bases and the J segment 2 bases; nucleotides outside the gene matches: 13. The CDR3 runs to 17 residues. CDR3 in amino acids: CASTLSPGTANTGELFF. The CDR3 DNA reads TGTGCCAGCACCCTAAGCCCCGGGACAGCTAACACCGGGGAGCTGTTTTTT.

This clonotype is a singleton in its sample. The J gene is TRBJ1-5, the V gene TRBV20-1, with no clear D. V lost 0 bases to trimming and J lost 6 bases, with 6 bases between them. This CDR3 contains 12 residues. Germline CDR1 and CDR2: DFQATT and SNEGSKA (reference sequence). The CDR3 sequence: CSARDFGQPQHF. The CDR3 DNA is TGCAGTGCTAGAGATTTCGGTCAGCCCCAGCATTTT.